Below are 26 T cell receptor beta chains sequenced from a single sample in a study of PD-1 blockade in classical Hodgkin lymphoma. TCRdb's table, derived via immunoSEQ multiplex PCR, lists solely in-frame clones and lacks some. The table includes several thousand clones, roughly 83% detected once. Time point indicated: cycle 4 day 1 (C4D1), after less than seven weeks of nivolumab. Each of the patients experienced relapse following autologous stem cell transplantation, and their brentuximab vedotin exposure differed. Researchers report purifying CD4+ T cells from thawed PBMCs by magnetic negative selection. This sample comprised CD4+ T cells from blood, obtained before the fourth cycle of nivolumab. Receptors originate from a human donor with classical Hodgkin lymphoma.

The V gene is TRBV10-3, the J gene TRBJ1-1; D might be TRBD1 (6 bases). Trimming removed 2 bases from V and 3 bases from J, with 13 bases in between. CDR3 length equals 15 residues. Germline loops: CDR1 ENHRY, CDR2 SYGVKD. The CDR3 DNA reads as TGTGCCATCAGTGAGCCCGGACAGAGGGACACTGAAGCTTTCTTT. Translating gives CAISEPGQRDTEAFF.

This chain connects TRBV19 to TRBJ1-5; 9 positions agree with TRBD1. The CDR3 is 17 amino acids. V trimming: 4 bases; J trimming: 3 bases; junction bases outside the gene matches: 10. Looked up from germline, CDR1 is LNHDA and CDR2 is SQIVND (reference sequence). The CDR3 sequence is CASSTPWGTGNNQPQHF. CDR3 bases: TGTGCCAGTAGTACCCCCTGGGGGACAGGGAACAATCAGCCCCAGCATTTT.

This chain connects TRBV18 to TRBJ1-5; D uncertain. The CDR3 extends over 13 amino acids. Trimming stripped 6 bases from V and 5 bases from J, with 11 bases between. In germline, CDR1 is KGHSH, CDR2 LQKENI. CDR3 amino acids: CASSRERDQPQHF. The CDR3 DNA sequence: TGTGCCAGCTCCCGCGAGAGGGATCAGCCCCAGCATTTT.

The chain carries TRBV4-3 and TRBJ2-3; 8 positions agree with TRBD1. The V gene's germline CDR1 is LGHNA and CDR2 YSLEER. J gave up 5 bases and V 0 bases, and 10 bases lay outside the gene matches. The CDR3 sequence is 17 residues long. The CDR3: CASSQDRTGSFIDTQYF. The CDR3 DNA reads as TGCGCCAGCAGCCAAGATAGGACAGGGAGCTTCATAGATACGCAGTATTTT.

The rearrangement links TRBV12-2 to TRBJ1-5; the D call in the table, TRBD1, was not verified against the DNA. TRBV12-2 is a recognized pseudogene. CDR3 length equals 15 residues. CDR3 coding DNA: TGTGCAAGTCGCCCTCGGGGACAGGGGAATCAGCCCCAGCATTTT. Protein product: CASRPRGQGNQPQHF.

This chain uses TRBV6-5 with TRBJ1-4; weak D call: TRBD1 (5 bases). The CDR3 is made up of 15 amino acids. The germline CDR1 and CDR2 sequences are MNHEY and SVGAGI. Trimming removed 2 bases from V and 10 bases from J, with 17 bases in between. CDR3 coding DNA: TGTGCCAGCAGTTACACAGATTGGGGCGGCGGAAAACTGTTTTTT. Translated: CASSYTDWGGGKLFF.

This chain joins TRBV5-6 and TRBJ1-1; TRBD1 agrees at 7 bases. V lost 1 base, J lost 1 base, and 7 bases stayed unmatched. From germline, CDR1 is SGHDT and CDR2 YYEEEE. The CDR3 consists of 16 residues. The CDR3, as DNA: TGTGCCAGCAGCTTGTTTCGTGGGGACAGGAACACTGAAGCTTTCTTT. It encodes CASSLFRGDRNTEAFF.

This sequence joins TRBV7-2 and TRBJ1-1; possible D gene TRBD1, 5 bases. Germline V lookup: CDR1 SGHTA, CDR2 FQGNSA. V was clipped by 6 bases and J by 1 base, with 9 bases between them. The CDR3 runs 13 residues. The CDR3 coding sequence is TGTGCCAGCAGTTTTACAGGGAACACTGAAGCTTTCTTT. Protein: CASSFTGNTEAFF.

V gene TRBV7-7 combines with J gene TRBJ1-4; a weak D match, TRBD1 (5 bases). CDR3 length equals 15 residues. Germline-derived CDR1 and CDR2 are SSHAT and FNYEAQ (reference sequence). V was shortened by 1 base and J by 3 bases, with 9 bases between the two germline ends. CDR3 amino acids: CASSLVGAANEKLFF. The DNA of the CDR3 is TGTGCCAGCAGCTTAGTAGGGGCAGCTAATGAAAAACTGTTTTTT.

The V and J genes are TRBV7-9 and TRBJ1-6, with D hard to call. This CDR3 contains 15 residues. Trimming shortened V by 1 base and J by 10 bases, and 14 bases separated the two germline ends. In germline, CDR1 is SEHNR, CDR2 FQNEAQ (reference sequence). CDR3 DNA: TGTGCCAGCAGCTTAGAGGGTGCGGCTTCCTCACCCCTCCACTTT. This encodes CASSLEGAASSPLHF.

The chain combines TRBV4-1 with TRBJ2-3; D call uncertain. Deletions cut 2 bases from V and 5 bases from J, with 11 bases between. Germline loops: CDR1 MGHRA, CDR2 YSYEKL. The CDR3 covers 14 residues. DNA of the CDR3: TGCGCCAGCAGCCAATCATTCAGCCTAGATACGCAGTATTTT. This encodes CASSQSFSLDTQYF.

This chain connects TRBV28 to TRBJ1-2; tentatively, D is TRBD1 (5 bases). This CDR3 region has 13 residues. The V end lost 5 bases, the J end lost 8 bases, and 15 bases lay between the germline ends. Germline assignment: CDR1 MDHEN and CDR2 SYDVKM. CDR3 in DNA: TGTGCCAGCAGTGCCTCGAGGGGCGGGGGCTACACCTTC. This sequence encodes CASSASRGGGYTF.

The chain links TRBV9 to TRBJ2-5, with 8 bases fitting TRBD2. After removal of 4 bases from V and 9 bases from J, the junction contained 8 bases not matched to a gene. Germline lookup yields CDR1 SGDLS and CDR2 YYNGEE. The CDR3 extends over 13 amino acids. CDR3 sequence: CASSTRGGRAQYF. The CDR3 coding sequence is TGTGCCAGCAGCACCCGGGGGGGCAGGGCCCAGTACTTC.

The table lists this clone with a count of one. CDR3 coding DNA: TGTGCCAGCAGCTTACAGGGAGGGGACAGGCGTGGCTACACCTTC. Its translation is CASSLQGGDRRGYTF. The gene calls are TRBV7-2 and TRBJ1-2; 8 positions match TRBD1. CDR1 SGHTA and CDR2 FQGNSA come from the germline V gene. V lost 2 bases to trimming and J lost 7 bases; unmatched junction nucleotides: 9. The CDR3 totals 15 residues.

The CDR3 sequence: CASSLGQYAAGELFF. The CDR3 nucleotides read TGTGCCAGCAGCCTCGGACAGTATGCGGCCGGGGAGCTGTTTTTT. The rearrangement links TRBV11-3 to TRBJ2-2; D perhaps matches TRBD1 (6 bases). This CDR3 is 15 amino acids long. Germline CDR1 SGHNT, CDR2 YENEEA. Trimming left V 5 bases short and J 6 bases short, with 16 bases between.

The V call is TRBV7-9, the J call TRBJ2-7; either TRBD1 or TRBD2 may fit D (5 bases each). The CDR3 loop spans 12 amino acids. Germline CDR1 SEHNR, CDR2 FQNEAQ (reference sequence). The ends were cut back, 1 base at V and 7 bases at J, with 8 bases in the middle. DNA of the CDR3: TGTGCCAGCAGCTTAGGAGGGGAGGAGCAGTACTTC. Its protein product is CASSLGGEEQYF.

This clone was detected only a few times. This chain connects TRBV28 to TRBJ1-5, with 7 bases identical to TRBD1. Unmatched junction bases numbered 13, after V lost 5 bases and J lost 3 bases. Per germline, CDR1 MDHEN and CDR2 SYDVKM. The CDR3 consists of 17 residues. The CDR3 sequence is CASSKIGTERINQPQHF. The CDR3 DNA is TGTGCCAGCAGTAAGATCGGGACAGAAAGGATCAATCAGCCCCAGCATTTT.

DNA for the CDR3: TGCGCCAGCAGCCTCCGGGACCTGAGGGGCTACACCTTC. This encodes CASSLRDLRGYTF. The chain combines TRBV5-1 with TRBJ1-2; possible D gene TRBD1, 5 bases. Germline CDR1 and CDR2: SGHRS and YFSETQ. V was pared by 4 bases and J by 8 bases, with 15 bases between. This CDR3 is 13 amino acids long.

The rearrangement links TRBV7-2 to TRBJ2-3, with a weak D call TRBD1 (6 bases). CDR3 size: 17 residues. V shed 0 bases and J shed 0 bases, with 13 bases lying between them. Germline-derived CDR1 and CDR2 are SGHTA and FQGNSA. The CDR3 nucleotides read TGTGCCAGCAGCTTAGCGGCCGGGACACCTAGCACAGATACGCAGTATTTT. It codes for CASSLAAGTPSTDTQYF.

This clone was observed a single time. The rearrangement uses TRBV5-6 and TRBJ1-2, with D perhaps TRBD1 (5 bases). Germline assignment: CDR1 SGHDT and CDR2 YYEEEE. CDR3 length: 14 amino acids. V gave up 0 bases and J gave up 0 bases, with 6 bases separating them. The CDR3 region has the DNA TGTGCCAGCAGCTTGGGGGGACCTAACTATGGCTACACCTTC. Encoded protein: CASSLGGPNYGYTF.

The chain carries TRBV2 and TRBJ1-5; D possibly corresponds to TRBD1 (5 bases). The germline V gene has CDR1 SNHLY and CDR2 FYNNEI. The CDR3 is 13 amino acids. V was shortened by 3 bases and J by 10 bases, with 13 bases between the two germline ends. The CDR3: CASSEGVLAPQHF. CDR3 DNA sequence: TGTGCCAGCAGTGAGGGGGTCCTCGCCCCCCAGCATTTT.

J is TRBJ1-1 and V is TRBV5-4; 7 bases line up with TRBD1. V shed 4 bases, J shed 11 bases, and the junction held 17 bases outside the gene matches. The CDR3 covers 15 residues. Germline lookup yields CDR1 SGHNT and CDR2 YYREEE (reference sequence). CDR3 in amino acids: CASSQATTGARRAFF. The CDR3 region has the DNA TGTGCCAGCAGCCAGGCGACCACAGGGGCGCGGAGGGCTTTCTTT.

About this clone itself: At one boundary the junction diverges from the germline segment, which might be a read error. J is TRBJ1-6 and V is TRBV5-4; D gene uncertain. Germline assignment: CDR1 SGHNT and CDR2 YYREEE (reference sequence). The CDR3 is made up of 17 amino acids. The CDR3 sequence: CASSQDSGGPYNSPLHF. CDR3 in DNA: TGCGCCAGCAGCCAAGATTCGGGAGGACCCTATAATTCACCCCTCCACTTT. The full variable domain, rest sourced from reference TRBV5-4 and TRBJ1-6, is ETGVTQSPTHLIKTRGQQVTLRCSSQSGHNTVSWYQQALGQGPQFIFQYYREEENGRGNFPPRFSGLQFPNYSSELNVNALELDDSALYLCASSQDSGGPYNSPLHFGNGTRLTVT.

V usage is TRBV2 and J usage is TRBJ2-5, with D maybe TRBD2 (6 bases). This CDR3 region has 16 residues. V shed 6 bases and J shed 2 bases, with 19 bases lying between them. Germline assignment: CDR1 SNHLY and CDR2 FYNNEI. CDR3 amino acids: CASSGVGGGKQETQYF. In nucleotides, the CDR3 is TGTGCCAGCAGCGGTGTTGGTGGAGGGAAACAAGAGACCCAGTACTTC.

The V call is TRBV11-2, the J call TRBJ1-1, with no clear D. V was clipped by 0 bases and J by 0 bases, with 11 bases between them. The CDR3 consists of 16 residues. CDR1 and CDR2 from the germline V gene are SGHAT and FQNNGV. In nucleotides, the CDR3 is TGTGCCAGCAGCTTAGAATTCGGACGGATGAACACTGAAGCTTTCTTT. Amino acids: CASSLEFGRMNTEAFF.

This CDR3 is CATGYVLAKNIQYF. CDR3 coding DNA: TGTGCCACCGGCTATGTGTTAGCCAAAAACATTCAGTACTTC. This chain joins TRBV7-9 and TRBJ2-4, with no clear D. V was clipped by 10 bases and J by 0 bases, with 13 bases between them. The CDR3 is 14 residues long. Germline V CDR1 and CDR2: SEHNR, FQNEAQ (reference sequence).